The source of this T cell receptor (beta chain) is a study of T cells after yellow fever vaccination. TCRdb itself ran the 5' RACE reads through MiXCR, one entry per CDR3 protein. The repertoire holds around 300,000 distinct CDR3 sequences, with roughly 13% as singletons. V lost 4 bases, J lost 5 bases, and 13 bases lay in between. Germline V lookup: CDR1 SGHRS, CDR2 YFSETQ. CDR3 size: 13 residues. The sequencing here drew on CD4+ T cells sorted from PBMCs, taken 45 days after the yellow fever booster vaccination. The clonotype originates from a man aged 25-45 years who received the YFV17D yellow fever vaccine. The chain couples TRBV5-1 to TRBJ2-7; D remains unclear. CDR3 protein: CASSLDQPDEQYF. In nucleotides, the CDR3 is TGCGCCAGCAGCCTGGACCAGCCCGACGAGCAGTACTTC. Based on the CDR3 plus reference TRBV5-1 and TRBJ2-7, the full variable domain is KAGVTQTPRYLIKTRGQQVTLSCSPISGHRSVSWYQQTPGQGLQFLFEYFSETQRNKGNFPGRFSGRQFSNSRSEMNVSTLELGDSALYLCASSLDQPDEQYFGPGTRLTVT.